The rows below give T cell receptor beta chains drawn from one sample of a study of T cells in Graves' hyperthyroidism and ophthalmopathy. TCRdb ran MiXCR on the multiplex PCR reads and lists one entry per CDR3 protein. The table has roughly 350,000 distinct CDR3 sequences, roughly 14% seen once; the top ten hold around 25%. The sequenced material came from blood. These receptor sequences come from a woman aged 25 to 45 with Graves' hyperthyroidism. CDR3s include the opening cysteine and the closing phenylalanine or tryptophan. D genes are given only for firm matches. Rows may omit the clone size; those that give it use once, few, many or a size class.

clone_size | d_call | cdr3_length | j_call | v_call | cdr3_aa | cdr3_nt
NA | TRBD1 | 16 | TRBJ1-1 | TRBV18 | CASSRTLTGDDTEAFF | TGTGCCAGCTCACGGACCCTTACAGGGGACGACACTGAAGCTTTCTTT
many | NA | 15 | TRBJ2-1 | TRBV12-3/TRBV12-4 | CASSLTPSARNEQFF | TGTGCCAGCAGTTTAACACCTTCCGCTCGGAATGAGCAGTTCTTC
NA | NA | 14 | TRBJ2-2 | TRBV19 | CASNRGTNTGELFF | TGTGCCAGTAATCGGGGAACGAACACCGGGGAGCTGTTTTTT
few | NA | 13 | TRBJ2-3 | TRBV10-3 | CAINPGSRDTQYF | TGTGCCATCAATCCGGGGTCGCGAGATACGCAGTATTTT
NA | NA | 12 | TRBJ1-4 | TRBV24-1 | CATSEGGEKLFF | TGTGCCACCAGTGAGGGAGGTGAAAAACTGTTTTTT
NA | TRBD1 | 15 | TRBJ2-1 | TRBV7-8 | CASSSTQQGYNEQFF | TGTGCCAGCAGCTCCACCCAACAGGGGTATAATGAGCAGTTCTTC
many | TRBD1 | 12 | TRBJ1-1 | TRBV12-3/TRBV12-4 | CASSKDRVEAFF | TGTGCCAGCAGCAAGGACAGGGTAGAAGCTTTCTTT
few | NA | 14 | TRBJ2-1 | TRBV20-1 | CSARDNNGRSGQFF | TGCAGTGCTAGAGACAACAACGGGAGATCTGGGCAGTTCTTC
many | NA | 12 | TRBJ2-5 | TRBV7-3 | CASSRDGETQYF | TGTGCCAGCTCAAGGGATGGGGAGACCCAGTACTTC
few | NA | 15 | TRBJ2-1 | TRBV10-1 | CASSPPGLVYNEQFF | TGCGCCAGCAGTCCTCCGGGACTGGTTTACAATGAGCAGTTCTTC
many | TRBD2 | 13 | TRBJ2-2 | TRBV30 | CAWTPLATGELFF | TGTGCCTGGACCCCACTAGCGACCGGGGAGCTGTTTTTT
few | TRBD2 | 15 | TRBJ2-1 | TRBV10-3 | CATVAGSSSYNEQFF | TGTGCCACCGTAGCGGGATCGAGCTCCTACAATGAGCAGTTCTTC
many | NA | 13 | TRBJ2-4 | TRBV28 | CASSFAGADIQYF | TGTGCCAGCAGTTTCGCAGGGGCGGACATTCAGTACTTC
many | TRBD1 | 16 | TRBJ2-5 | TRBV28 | CASSLSWTGGEETQYF | TGTGCCAGCAGTTTATCCTGGACAGGGGGCGAAGAGACCCAGTACTTC
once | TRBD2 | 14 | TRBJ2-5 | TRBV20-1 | CSAWTSEHQETQCF | TGCAGTGCTTGGACTAGCGAGCACCAAGAGACCCAGTGCTTC
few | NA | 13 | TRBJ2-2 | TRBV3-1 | CASSQVVTGELFF | TGTGCCAGCAGCCAAGTTGTGACCGGGGAGCTGTTTTTT
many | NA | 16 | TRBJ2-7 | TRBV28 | CASSLVAAYIPYEQYF | TGTGCCAGCAGTTTGGTTGCAGCTTACATTCCCTACGAGCAGTACTTC
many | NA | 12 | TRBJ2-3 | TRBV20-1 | CSARASSDTQYF | TGCAGTGCTCGCGCCTCCTCAGATACGCAGTATTTT
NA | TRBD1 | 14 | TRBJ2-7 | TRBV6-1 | CASSFGTGWGEQYF | TGTGCCAGCAGTTTCGGGACAGGGTGGGGCGAGCAGTACTTC
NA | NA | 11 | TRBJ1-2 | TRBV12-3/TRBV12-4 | CASSWGYGYTF | TGCGCCAGCAGTTGGGGCTATGGCTACACCTTC
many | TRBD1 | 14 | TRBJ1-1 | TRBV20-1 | CSATKTGRSTEAFF | TGCAGTGCTACTAAGACAGGGCGAAGCACTGAAGCTTTCTTT
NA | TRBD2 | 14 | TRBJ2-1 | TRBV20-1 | CSALRERVYNEQFF | TGCAGTGCCCTGCGGGAGCGGGTTTACAATGAGCAGTTCTTC
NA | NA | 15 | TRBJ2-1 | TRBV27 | CASSSGLLPYNEQFF | TGTGCCAGCAGTTCGGGACTCCTCCCCTACAATGAGCAGTTCTTC
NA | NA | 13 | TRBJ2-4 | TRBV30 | CAWSNTGVVIQYF | TGTGCCTGGAGCAATACGGGTGTAGTCATTCAGTACTTC
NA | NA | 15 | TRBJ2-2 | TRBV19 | CASTLSDREIGELFF | TGTGCCAGTACCCTCTCGGACCGGGAAATCGGGGAGCTGTTTTTT
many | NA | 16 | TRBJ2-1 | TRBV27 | CASVSLDAGPNNEQFF | TGTGCCAGCGTTTCACTAGATGCGGGACCGAACAATGAGCAGTTCTTC
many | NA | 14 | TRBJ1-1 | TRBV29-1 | CSVAWNGLNTEAFF | TGCAGCGTTGCTTGGAATGGCCTGAACACTGAAGCTTTCTTT
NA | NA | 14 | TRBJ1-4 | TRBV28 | CASSEPRVGEKLFF | TGTGCCAGCAGCGAGCCCCGGGTTGGTGAAAAACTGTTTTTT
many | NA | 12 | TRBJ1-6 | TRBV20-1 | CSGTSVGSPLHF | TGCAGCGGGACAAGCGTCGGTTCACCCCTCCACTTT
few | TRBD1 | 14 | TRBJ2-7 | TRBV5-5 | CASSAWTGPYEQYF | TGTGCCAGCAGCGCGTGGACAGGACCATACGAGCAGTACTTC
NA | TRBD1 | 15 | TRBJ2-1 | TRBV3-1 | CASSQGQGSSNEQFF | TGTGCCAGCAGTCAAGGACAGGGAAGTAGTAATGAGCAGTTCTTC
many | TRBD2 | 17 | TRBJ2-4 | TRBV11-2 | CASSPWTSGLAKNIQYF | TGTGCCAGCAGCCCCTGGACTAGCGGTCTAGCCAAAAACATTCAGTACTTC
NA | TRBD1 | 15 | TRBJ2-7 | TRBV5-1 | CASSSPGQGTYEQYF | TGCGCCAGCAGCTCACCGGGACAGGGAACCTACGAGCAGTACTTC
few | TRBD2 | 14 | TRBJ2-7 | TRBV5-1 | CASSPGLDGYEQYF | TGCGCCAGCAGCCCCGGACTAGATGGTTACGAGCAGTACTTC
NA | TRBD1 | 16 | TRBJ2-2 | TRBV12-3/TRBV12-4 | CASSPPKGASTGELFF | TGTGCCAGCAGCCCACCCAAGGGGGCGAGCACCGGGGAGCTGTTTTTT
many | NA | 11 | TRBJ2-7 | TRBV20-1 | CSARDESQQYF | TGCAGTGCTAGAGACGAGTCGCAGCAGTACTTC
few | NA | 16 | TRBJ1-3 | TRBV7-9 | CASSLGGEYSGNTIYF | TGTGCCAGCAGCTTAGGAGGGGAATACTCTGGAAACACCATATATTTT
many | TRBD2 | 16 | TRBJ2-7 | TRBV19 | CASSIPGTSGRYEQYF | TGTGCCAGTAGTATACCCGGGACTAGCGGGAGATACGAGCAGTACTTC
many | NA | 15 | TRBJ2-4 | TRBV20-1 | CSARDLGGAKNIQYF | TGCAGTGCTAGAGATCTCGGCGGAGCCAAAAACATTCAGTACTTC
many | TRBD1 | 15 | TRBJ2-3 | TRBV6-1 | CASRYGQGGADTQYF | TGTGCCAGCAGATACGGACAGGGGGGCGCAGATACGCAGTATTTT
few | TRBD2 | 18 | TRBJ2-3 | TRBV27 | CASSPHPGTSGITDTQYF | TGTGCCAGCAGTCCCCATCCCGGGACTAGCGGGATAACAGATACGCAGTATTTT